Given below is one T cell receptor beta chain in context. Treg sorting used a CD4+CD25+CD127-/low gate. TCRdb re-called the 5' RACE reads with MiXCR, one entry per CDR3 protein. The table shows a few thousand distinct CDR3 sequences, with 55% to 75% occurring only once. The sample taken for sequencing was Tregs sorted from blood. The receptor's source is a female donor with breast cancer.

The CDR3 DNA reads as TGTGCCAGCAGTAGAGCGGGGGGGCCTGGGAATGAGCAGTTCTTC. Amino acids: CASSRAGGPGNEQFF. The rearrangement links TRBV6-1 to TRBJ2-1, with 10 bases lining up with TRBD2. Germline V CDR1 and CDR2: MNHNS, SASEGT. This CDR3 spans 15 amino acids. J gave up 7 bases and V 5 bases, and 8 bases lay outside the gene matches.